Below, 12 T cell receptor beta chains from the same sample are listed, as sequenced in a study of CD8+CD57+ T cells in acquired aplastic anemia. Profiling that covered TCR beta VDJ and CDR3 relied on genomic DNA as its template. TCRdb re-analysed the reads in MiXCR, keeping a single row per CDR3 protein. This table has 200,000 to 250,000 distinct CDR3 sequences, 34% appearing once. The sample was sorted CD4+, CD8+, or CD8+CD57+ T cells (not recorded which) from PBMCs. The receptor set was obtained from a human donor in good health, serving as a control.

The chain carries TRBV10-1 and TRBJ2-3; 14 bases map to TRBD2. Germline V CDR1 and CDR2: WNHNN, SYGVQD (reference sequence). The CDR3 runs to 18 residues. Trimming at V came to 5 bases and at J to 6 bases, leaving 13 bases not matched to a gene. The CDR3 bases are TGCGCCAGCAGTTCCCCAACGACTAGCGGGAGGGCGAGGGATACGCAGTATTTT. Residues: CASSSPTTSGRARDTQYF.

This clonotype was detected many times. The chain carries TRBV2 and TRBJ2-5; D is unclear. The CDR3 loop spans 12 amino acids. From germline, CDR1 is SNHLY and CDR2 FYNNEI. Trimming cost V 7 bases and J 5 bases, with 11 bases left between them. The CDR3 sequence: CASNAARETQYF. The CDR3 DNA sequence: TGTGCCAGCAATGCGGCGCGGGAGACCCAGTACTTC.

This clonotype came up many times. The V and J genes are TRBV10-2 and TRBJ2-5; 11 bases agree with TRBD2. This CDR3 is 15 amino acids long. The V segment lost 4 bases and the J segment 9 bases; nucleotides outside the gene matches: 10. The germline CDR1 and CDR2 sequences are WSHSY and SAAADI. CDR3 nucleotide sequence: TGCGCCAGCAGTGGATTAGCGGGAGGGCCCCTGGCCCAGTACTTC. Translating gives CASSGLAGGPLAQYF.

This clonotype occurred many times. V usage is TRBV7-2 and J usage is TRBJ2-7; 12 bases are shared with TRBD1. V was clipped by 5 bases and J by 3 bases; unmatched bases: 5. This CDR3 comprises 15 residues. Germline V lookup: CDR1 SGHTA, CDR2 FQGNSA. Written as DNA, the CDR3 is TGTGCCAGCAGCCGGGACAGGGGGCTCTTCTACGAGCAGTACTTC. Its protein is CASSRDRGLFYEQYF.

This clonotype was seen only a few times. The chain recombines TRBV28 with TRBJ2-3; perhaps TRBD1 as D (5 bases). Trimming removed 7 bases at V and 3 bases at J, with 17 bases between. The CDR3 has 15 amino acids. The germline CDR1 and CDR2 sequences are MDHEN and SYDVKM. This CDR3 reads CASTLGRAYTDTQYF. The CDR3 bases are TGTGCCAGCACCTTGGGCAGGGCATATACAGATACGCAGTATTTT. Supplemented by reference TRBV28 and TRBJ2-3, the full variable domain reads DVKVTQSSRYLVKRTGEKVFLECVQDMDHENMFWYRQDPGLGLRLIYFSYDVKMKEKGDIPEGYSVSREKKERFSLILESASTNQTSMYLCASTLGRAYTDTQYFGPGTRLTVL.

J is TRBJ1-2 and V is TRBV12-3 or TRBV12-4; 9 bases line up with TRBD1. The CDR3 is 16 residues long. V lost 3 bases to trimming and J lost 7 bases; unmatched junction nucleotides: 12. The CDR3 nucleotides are TGTGCCAGCAGTTTGGCGGGGGACAGGGAAAAGGGTGGCTACACCTTC. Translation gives CASSLAGDREKGGYTF.

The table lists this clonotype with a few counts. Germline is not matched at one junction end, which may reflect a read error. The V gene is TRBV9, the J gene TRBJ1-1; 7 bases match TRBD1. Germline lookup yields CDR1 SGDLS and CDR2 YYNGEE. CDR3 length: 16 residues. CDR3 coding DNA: TGTGCCGGCAGCGTAGCGGGTGGACAGGCTGACACTGAAGCTTTCTTT. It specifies CAGSVAGGQADTEAFF.

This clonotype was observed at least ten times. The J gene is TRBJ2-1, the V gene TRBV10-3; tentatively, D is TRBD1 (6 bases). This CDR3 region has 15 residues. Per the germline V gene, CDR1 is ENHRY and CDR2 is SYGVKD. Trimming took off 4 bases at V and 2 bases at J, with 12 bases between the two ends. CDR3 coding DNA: TGTGCCATCAGTGGGTCATGGACAGCCTACAATGAGCAGTTCTTC. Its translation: CAISGSWTAYNEQFF.

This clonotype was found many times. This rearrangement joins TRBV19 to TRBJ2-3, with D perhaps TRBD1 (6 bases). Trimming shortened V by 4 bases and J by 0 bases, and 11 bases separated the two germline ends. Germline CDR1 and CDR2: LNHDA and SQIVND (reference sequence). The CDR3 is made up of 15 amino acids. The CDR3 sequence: CASSTGTGSTDTQYF. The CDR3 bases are TGTGCCAGTAGTACCGGAACAGGGAGCACAGATACGCAGTATTTT.

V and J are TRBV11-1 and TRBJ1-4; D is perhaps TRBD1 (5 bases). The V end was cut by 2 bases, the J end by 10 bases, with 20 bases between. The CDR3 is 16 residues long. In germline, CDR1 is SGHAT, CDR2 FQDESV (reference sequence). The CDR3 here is CASSLLKTDFSGKLFF. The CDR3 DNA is TGTGCCAGCAGCTTACTAAAGACAGACTTCTCAGGAAAACTGTTTTTT.

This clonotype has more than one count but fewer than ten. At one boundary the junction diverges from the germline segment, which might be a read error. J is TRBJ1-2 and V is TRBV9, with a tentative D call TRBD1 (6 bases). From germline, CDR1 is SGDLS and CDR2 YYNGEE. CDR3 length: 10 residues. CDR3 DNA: TGTGCCAGCAGCGGCCGGGACACCTACTTC. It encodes CASSGRDTYF.

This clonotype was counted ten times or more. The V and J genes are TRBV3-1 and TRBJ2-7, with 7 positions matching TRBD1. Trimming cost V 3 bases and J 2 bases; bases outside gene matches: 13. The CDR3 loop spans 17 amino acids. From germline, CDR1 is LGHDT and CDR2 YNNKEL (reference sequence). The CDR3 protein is CASSQDERDSVTYEQYF. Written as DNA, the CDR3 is TGTGCCAGCAGCCAGGATGAAAGGGACAGTGTCACCTACGAGCAGTACTTC.